These T cell receptor beta chains were read from a single sample in a study of cytomegalovirus exposure and HLA in healthy donors. Produced via immunoSEQ multiplex PCR; TCRdb's table is partial and in-frame only. The repertoire has 150,000 to 200,000 clones, roughly 84% of them found once; the top ten carry less than 9%. The material sequenced was PBMCs. Source of these receptors: a young man in good health and CMV-seropositive. Both conserved end residues are part of each CDR3. A D gene is named only where the DNA matches it firmly. Clone size is given for some rows only: seen once, a few or many times, or a class if the clone is expanded.

D,size,J,V,CDR3,DNA
TRBD2,once,TRBJ2-1,TRBV10-3,CAITSSSGSYEQFF,TGTGCCATCACTAGCTCTAGCGGGAGTTATGAGCAGTTCTTC
TRBD2,.,TRBJ2-3,TRBV27,CASSPRLARTQYF,TGTGCCAGCAGTCCGAGACTAGCGCGGACGCAGTATTTT
.,.,TRBJ2-1,TRBV5-6,CASRKTGYNEQFF,TGTGCCAGCAGGAAGACAGGCTACAATGAGCAGTTCTTC
.,.,TRBJ2-3,TRBV9,CASSIYTDTQYF,TGTGCCAGCAGCATCTACACAGATACGCAGTATTTT
.,.,TRBJ2-7,TRBV18,CASSLPGTPYEQYF,TGTGCCAGCTCACTCCCCGGGACACCATACGAGCAGTACTTC
.,.,TRBJ2-5,TRBV28,CASSPNIQETQYF,TGTGCCAGCAGCCCCAACATCCAAGAGACCCAGTACTTC
TRBD1,.,TRBJ1-3,TRBV7-9,CASSHSGTGLLFGNTIYF,TGTGCCAGCAGCCACTCCGGGACAGGGCTCCTATTTGGAAACACCATATATTTT
.,once,TRBJ1-2,TRBV9,CASSEAGGLRGYTF,TGTGCCAGCAGCGAGGCCGGGGGGTTGCGGGGCTACACCTTC
.,.,TRBJ2-1,TRBV6-5,CASKGAYNEQFF,TGTGCCAGCAAGGGGGCCTACAATGAGCAGTTCTTC
TRBD2,.,TRBJ2-3,TRBV27,CASMSFREAGVDTQYF,TGTGCCAGCATGAGCTTCCGGGAGGCGGGGGTGGATACGCAGTATTTT
.,.,TRBJ1-2,TRBV29-1,CSVEESGYGYTF,TGCAGCGTTGAGGAATCCGGGTATGGCTACACCTTC
TRBD2,.,TRBJ2-1,TRBV27,CASSLGSGSTQFEQFF,TGTGCCAGCAGTTTAGGGAGCGGGAGTACTCAATTCGAGCAGTTCTTC
.,few,TRBJ1-1,TRBV19,CASSITVAARLPNTEAFF,TGTGCCAGTAGTATAACCGTGGCAGCCAGACTACCGAACACTGAAGCTTTCTTT
.,.,TRBJ2-1,TRBV2,CASRKTGSNEQFF,TGTGCCAGCAGGAAAACAGGGTCTAATGAGCAGTTCTTC
TRBD1,.,TRBJ2-2,TRBV27,CASSHRQGASGELFF,TGTGCCAGCAGTCACAGACAGGGGGCTTCCGGGGAGCTGTTTTTT
.,.,TRBJ1-1,TRBV7-6,CASSLVLGGTEAFF,TGTGCCAGCAGCTTAGTATTGGGGGGCACTGAAGCTTTCTTT
.,.,TRBJ1-3,TRBV9,CASSSSGGFVDTIYF,TGTGCCAGCAGCTCCTCGGGGGGGTTCGTTGACACCATATATTTT
.,.,TRBJ1-1,TRBV7-7,CASSPRGGMAEAFF,TGTGCCAGCAGCCCTCGGGGGGGGATGGCTGAAGCTTTCTTT
TRBD2,.,TRBJ2-1,TRBV28,CASSSPSAGGRDEQFF,TGTGCCAGCAGTTCCCCGTCCGCGGGAGGGCGAGATGAGCAGTTCTTC
TRBD2,.,TRBJ2-3,TRBV13,CASSLGRGTSVGYTQYF,TGTGCCAGCAGCTTAGGTCGAGGGACTAGCGTTGGGTATACGCAGTATTTT
TRBD2,.,TRBJ2-1,TRBV30,CACIAGVFDEQFF,TGTGCCTGTATAGCGGGGGTCTTCGATGAGCAGTTCTTC
TRBD1,few,TRBJ1-2,TRBV6-6,CASSLGGTATNYGYTF,TGTGCCAGCAGCTTAGGGGGGACAGCAACTAACTATGGCTACACCTTC
TRBD1,few,TRBJ1-2,TRBV19,CASSKGGAGYGYTF,TGTGCCAGTAGTAAAGGGGGCGCGGGCTATGGCTACACCTTC
TRBD2,.,TRBJ2-7,TRBV15,CATSRDLLAGAGEQYF,TGTGCCACCAGCAGAGATTTACTAGCGGGAGCAGGGGAGCAGTACTTC
.,.,TRBJ2-7,TRBV9,CASSVVAQGHYEQYF,TGTGCCAGCAGCGTAGTGGCCCAGGGCCATTACGAGCAGTACTTC
TRBD2,.,TRBJ2-1,TRBV27,CASSSPYAGVNEQFF,TGTGCCAGCAGTTCACCCTACGCGGGAGTGAATGAGCAGTTCTTC
.,.,TRBJ2-7,TRBV9,CASSVGHLAPYEQYF,TGTGCCAGCAGCGTAGGGCACCTGGCCCCCTACGAGCAGTACTTC
TRBD2,.,TRBJ2-2,TRBV7-2,CASSLVPVAGVNTGELFF,TGTGCCAGCAGCTTAGTACCAGTAGCGGGAGTAAACACCGGGGAGCTGTTTTTT
.,.,TRBJ1-2,TRBV4-3,CASSQDTGFNYGYTF,TGCGCCAGCAGCCAAGATACAGGGTTTAACTATGGCTACACCTTC
.,once,TRBJ1-4,TRBV6-5,CASARQTTNEKLFF,TGTGCCTCCGCCAGACAGACAACTAATGAAAAACTGTTTTTT
.,.,TRBJ2-6,TRBV7-8,CASSSTAWDSGANVLTF,TGTGCCAGCAGCTCGACAGCCTGGGACTCTGGGGCCAACGTCCTGACTTTC
.,.,TRBJ2-5,TRBV4-1,CASSQMGLPVGTQYF,TGCGCCAGCAGCCAAATGGGACTCCCCGTCGGGACCCAGTACTTC
TRBD2,.,TRBJ2-1,TRBV19,CASSTPGLAAGEEQFF,TGTGCCAGTAGTACTCCGGGACTAGCGGCCGGAGAGGAGCAGTTCTTC
TRBD2,.,TRBJ2-7,TRBV28,CASSLIRGSSYEQYF,TGTGCCAGCAGTTTAATTCGCGGGAGTTCCTACGAGCAGTACTTC
.,.,TRBJ1-1,TRBV4-3,CASSQGRQQAFF,TGCGCCAGCAGCCAGGGAAGACAGCAAGCTTTCTTT
.,many,TRBJ2-7,TRBV19,CASSFNGGKQYF,TGTGCCAGTAGTTTCAACGGGGGTAAGCAGTACTTC